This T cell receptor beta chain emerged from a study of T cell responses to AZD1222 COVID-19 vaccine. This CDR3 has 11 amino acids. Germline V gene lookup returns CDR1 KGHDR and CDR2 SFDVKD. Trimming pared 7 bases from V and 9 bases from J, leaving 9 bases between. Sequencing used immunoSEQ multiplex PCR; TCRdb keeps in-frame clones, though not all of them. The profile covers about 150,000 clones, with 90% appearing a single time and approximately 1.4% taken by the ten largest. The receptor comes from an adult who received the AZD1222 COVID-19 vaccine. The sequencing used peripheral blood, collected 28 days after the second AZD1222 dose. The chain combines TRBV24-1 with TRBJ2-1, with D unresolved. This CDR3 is CATRGNTEQFF. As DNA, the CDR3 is TGTGCCACCAGGGGAAACACTGAGCAGTTCTTC.